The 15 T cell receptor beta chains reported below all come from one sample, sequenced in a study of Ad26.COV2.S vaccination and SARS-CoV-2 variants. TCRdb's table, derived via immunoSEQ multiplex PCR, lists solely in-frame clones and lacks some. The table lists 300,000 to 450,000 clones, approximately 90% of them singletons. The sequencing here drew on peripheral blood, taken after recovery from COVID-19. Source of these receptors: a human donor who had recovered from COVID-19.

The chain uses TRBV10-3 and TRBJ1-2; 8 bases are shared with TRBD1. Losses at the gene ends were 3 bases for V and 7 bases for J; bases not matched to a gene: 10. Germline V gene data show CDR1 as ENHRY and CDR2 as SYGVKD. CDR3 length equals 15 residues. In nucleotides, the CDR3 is TGTGCCATCAGTGAACCGAGGCGGGGGACAGGTGGCTACACCTTC. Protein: CAISEPRRGTGGYTF.

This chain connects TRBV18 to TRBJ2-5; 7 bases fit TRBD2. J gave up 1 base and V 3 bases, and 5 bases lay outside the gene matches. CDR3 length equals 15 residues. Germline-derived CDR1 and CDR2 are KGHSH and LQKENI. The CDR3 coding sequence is TGTGCCAGCTCACCCGACGGGGGGACCCAAGAGACCCAGTACTTC. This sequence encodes CASSPDGGTQETQYF.

The CDR3 nucleotides are TGTGCCAGCAGCTCGCCGGCGGGGGGGCGAGATACGCAGTATTTT. It is translated as CASSSPAGGRDTQYF. The chain combines TRBV11-2 with TRBJ2-3, with TRBD2 matching over 9 bases. V was pared by 4 bases and J by 5 bases, with 7 bases of the junction left unmatched. This CDR3 contains 15 residues. The germline V gene encodes CDR1 SGHAT and CDR2 FQNNGV.

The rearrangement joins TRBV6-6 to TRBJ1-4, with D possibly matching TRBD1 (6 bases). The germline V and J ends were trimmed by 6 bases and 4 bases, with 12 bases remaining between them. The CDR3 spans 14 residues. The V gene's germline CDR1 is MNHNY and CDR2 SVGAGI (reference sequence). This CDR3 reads CASRGGAGNEKLFF. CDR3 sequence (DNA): TGTGCCAGCAGGGGGGGGGCTGGTAATGAAAAACTGTTTTTT.

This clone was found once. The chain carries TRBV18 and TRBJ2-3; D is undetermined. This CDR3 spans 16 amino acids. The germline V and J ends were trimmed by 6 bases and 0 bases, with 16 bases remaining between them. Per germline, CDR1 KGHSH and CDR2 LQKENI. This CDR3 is CASSPLTLTSTDTQYF. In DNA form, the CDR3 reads TGTGCCAGCTCCCCCCTAACCCTAACTAGCACAGATACGCAGTATTTT.

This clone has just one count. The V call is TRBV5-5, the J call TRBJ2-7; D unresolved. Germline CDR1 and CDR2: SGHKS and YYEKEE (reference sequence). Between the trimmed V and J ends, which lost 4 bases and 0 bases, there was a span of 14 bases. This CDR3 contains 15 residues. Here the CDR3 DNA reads TGTGCCAGCAGCGTCTACGGCAGAAGCTCCTACGAGCAGTACTTC. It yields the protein CASSVYGRSSYEQYF.

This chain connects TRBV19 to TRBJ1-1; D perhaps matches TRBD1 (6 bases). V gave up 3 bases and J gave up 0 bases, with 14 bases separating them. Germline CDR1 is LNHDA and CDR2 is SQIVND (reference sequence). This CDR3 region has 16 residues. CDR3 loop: CASSMGAGNMNTEAFF. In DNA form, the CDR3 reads TGTGCCAGTAGTATGGGGGCAGGGAACATGAACACTGAAGCTTTCTTT.

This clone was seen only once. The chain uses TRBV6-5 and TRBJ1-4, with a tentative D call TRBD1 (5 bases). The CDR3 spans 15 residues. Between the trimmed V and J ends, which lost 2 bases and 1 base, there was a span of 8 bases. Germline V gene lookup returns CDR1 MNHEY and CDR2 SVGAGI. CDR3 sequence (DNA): TGTGCCAGCAGTTACGGGGGGGGAACTAATGAAAAACTGTTTTTT. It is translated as CASSYGGGTNEKLFF.

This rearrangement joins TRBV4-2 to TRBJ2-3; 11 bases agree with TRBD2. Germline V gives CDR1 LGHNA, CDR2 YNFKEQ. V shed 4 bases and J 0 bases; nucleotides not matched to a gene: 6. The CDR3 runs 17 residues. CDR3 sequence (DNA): TGTGCCAGCAGCCCCCGGGCTAGCGGGGGGAGCACAGATACGCAGTATTTT. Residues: CASSPRASGGSTDTQYF.

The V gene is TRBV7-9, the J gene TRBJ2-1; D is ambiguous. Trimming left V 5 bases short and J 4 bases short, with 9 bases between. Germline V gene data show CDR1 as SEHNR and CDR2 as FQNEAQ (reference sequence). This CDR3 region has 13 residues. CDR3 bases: TGTGCCAGCAGCCACGGGCGGTACAATGAGCAGTTCTTC. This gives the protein CASSHGRYNEQFF. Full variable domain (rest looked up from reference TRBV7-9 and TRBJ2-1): DTGVSQNPRHKITKRGQNVTFRCDPISEHNRLYWYRQTLGQGPEFLTYFQNEAQLEKSRLLSDRFSAERPKGSFSTLEIQRTEQGDSAMYLCASSHGRYNEQFFGPGTRLTVL.

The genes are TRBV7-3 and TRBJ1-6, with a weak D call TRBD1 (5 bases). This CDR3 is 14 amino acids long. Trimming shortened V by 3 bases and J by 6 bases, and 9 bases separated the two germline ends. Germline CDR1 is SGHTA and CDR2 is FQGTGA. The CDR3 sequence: CASSLGGTNSPLHF. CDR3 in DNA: TGTGCCAGCAGCTTGGGGGGAACTAATTCACCCCTCCACTTT.

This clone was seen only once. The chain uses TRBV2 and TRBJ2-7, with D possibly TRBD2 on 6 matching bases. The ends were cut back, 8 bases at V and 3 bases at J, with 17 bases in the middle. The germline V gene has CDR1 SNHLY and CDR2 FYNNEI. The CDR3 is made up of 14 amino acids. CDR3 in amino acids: CASGGRRGNYEQYF. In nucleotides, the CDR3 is TGTGCCAGCGGGGGGAGGCGAGGGAACTACGAGCAGTACTTC.

CDR3: CATLAGGEQYF. The CDR3 nucleotides are TGTGCCACCCTAGCGGGGGGGGAGCAGTACTTC. The gene calls are TRBV25-1 and TRBJ2-7; the match to TRBD2 covers 12 bases. V lost 10 bases, J lost 7 bases, and 2 bases stayed unmatched. Germline CDR1 is MGHDK and CDR2 is SYGVNS. CDR3 length equals 11 residues.

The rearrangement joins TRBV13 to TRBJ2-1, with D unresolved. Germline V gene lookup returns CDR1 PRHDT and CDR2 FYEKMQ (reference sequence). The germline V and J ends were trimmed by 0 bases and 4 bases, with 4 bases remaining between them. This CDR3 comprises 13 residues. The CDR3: CASSLGSYNEQFF. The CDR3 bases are TGTGCCAGCAGCTTAGGAAGTTACAATGAGCAGTTCTTC.

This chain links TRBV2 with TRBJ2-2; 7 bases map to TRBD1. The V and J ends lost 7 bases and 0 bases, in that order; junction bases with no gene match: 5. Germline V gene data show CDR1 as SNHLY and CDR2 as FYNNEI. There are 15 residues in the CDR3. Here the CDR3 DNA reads TGTGCCAGCACCTTAGACAGGGCGAACACCGGGGAGCTGTTTTTT. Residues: CASTLDRANTGELFF.